This TCR beta chain is from a study of blood T cell repertoires in COVID-19. Sequencing was performed with immunoSEQ multiplex PCR; in TCRdb, only in-frame clones are kept and a portion is missing. The sample has tens of thousands of clones, 75% to 80% seen once. Germline CDR1 and CDR2: MDHEN and SYDVKM. The CDR3 spans 15 residues. The J segment lost 7 bases and the V segment lost 3 bases, leaving 7 bases of the junction unmatched. The TCR was taken from a man aged 65 to 85 with COVID-19, enrolled during active disease. The sample was peripheral blood. The chain is built from TRBV28 and TRBJ1-4; TRBD1 agrees at 8 bases. CDR3 residues: CASSLQQGVSEKLFF. CDR3 DNA sequence: TGTGCCAGCAGTTTGCAACAGGGGGTTAGTGAAAAACTGTTTTTT. Supplemented by reference TRBV28 and TRBJ1-4, the full variable domain reads DVKVTQSSRYLVKRTGEKVFLECVQDMDHENMFWYRQDPGLGLRLIYFSYDVKMKEKGDIPEGYSVSREKKERFSLILESASTNQTSMYLCASSLQQGVSEKLFFGSGTQLSVL.